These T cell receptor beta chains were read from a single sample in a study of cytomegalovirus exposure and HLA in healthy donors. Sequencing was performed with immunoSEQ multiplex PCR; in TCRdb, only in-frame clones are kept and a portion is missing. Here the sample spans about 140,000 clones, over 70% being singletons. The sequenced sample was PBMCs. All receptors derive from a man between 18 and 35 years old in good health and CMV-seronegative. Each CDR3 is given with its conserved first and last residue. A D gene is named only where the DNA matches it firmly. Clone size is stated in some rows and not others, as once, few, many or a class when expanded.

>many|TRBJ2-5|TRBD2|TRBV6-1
CASSGLAGGQETQYF
TGTGCCAGCAGTGGACTAGCGGGGGGGCAAGAGACCCAGTACTTC
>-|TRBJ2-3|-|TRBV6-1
CASSGRGGLRTDTQYF
TGTGCCAGCAGTGGGAGGGGGGGGCTTCGCACAGATACGCAGTATTTT
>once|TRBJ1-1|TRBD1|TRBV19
CASSITGQGNTEAFF
TGTGCCAGTAGTATAACGGGACAGGGGAACACTGAAGCTTTCTTT
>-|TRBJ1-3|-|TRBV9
CASSPEGNTIYF
TGTGCCAGCAGCCCCGAGGGAAACACCATATATTTT
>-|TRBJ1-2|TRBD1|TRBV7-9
CASSGQGQGYGYTF
TGTGCCAGCAGCGGACAGGGGCAGGGCTATGGCTACACCTTC
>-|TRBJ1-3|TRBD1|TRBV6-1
CASRHDRGSGNTIYF
TGTGCCAGCAGGCATGACAGGGGATCTGGAAACACCATATATTTT
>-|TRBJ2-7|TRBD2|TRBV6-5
CATSTSGEYEQYF
TGTGCCACCTCGACTAGCGGGGAGTACGAGCAGTACTTC
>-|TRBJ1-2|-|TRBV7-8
CASSLVGSANYGYTF
TGTGCCAGCAGCTTAGTAGGCAGCGCTAACTATGGCTACACCTTC
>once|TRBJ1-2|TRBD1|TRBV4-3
CASSSPGQGHYGYTF
TGCGCCAGCAGCTCTCCGGGACAGGGGCACTATGGCTACACCTTC
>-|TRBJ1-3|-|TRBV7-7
CASSLRPSSGNTIYF
TGTGCTAGCAGCCTCCGCCCGAGCTCTGGAAACACCATATATTTT
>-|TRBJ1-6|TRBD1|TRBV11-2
CASSLEGTGGHSPLHF
TGTGCCAGCAGCTTAGAAGGGACAGGGGGGCATTCACCCCTCCACTTT
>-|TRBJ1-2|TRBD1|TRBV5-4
CASSLQGADYGYTF
TGTGCCAGCAGCTTGCAGGGGGCGGACTATGGCTACACCTTC
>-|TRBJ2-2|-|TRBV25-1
CASSAGSGELFF
TGTGCCAGCAGTGCCGGTAGCGGGGAGCTGTTTTTT
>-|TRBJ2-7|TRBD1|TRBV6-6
CASRGQPREQYF
TGTGCCAGCAGGGGACAGCCCCGCGAGCAGTACTTC
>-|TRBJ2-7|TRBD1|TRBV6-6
CASSRDRGYEQYF
TGTGCCAGCAGTCGAGACAGGGGCTACGAGCAGTACTTC
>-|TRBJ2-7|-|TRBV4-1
CASSPVGPLYEQYF
TGCGCCAGCAGCCCCGTGGGCCCGTTGTACGAGCAGTACTTC
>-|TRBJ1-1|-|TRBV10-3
CAISPEDWNTEAFF
TGTGCCATCAGCCCCGAGGACTGGAACACTGAAGCTTTCTTT
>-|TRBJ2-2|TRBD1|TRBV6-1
CASTRQGNTGELFF
TGTGCCAGCACCCGACAGGGAAACACCGGGGAGCTGTTTTTT
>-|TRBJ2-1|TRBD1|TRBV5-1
CASRPGQGEQFF
TGCGCCAGCAGACCGGGACAGGGTGAGCAGTTCTTC
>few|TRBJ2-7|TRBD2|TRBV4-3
CASSLRSGGAYEQYF
TGCGCCAGCAGCCTAAGGAGCGGGGGGGCCTACGAGCAGTACTTC
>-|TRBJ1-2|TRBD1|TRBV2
CASSARGQGNYGYTF
TGTGCCAGCAGTGCACGGGGACAGGGTAACTATGGCTACACCTTC